This passage covers 21 T cell receptor beta chains from one sample sequenced in a study of OX40 agonist ivuxolimab in advanced cancers. Some clones are missing from TCRdb's copy, which holds only in-frame ones; the method was immunoSEQ multiplex PCR. The table includes over 80,000 clones, about 90% detected once. The sample here was CD4+ or CD8+ T cells sorted from blood, taken in a trial of the OX40 agonist ivuxolimab. The receptors were sampled from an adult with an advanced solid tumor such as melanoma, head and neck, liver or kidney cancer.

This chain uses TRBV7-8 with TRBJ2-1, with TRBD2 identical over 9 bases. The CDR3 runs 16 residues. Germline loops: CDR1 SGHVS, CDR2 FQNEAQ. The J segment lost 0 bases and the V segment lost 5 bases, leaving 5 bases of the junction unmatched. This CDR3 reads CASSPLSGGSYNEQFF. The CDR3 DNA reads as TGTGCCAGCAGCCCCCTTAGCGGGGGCTCCTACAATGAGCAGTTCTTC.

This chain joins TRBV18 and TRBJ2-1; D is possibly TRBD1 or TRBD2 (7 bases each). CDR1 is KGHSH and CDR2 is LQKENI in the germline V gene. V was shortened by 3 bases and J by 9 bases, with 15 bases between the two germline ends. The CDR3 runs 14 residues. CDR3 amino acids: CASSPQGGVGEQFF. The CDR3 nucleotides read TGTGCCAGCTCACCCCAGGGGGGGGTAGGTGAGCAGTTCTTC.

J is TRBJ2-3 and V is TRBV18; D unclear. The CDR3 loop spans 16 amino acids. Germline V gene sequence: CDR1 KGHSH, CDR2 LQKENI. The V gene lost 3 bases and the J gene lost 0 bases, with 13 bases spanning the gap. CDR3 sequence (DNA): TGTGCCAGCTCACCTGGCATCAGTCGTAGCACAGATACGCAGTATTTT. Protein product: CASSPGISRSTDTQYF.

The chain couples TRBV6-1 to TRBJ2-5, with 11 bases matching TRBD2. Germline V gene data show CDR1 as MNHNS and CDR2 as SASEGT. Trimming removed 4 bases from V and 4 bases from J; junction bases left unmatched: 8. The CDR3 is 16 residues long. CDR3 nucleotide sequence: TGTGCCAGCAGTGTTGAGTCTAGCGGGAGGTCAGAGACCCAGTACTTC. Translating it yields CASSVESSGRSETQYF.

This chain links TRBV30 with TRBJ2-1; no definite D call. Trimming left V 3 bases short and J 9 bases short, with 12 bases between. The germline CDR1 and CDR2 sequences are GTSNPN and SVGIG (reference sequence). This CDR3 region has 12 residues. The CDR3 nucleotides are TGTGCCTGGAGATCAAACGGCGGTGAGCAGTTCTTC. Encoded protein: CAWRSNGGEQFF. Full variable domain (remainder filled in from reference TRBV30 and TRBJ2-1): SQTIHQWPATLVQPVGSPLSLECTVEGTSNPNLYWYRQAAGRGLQLLFYSVGIGQISSEVPQNLSASRPQDRQFILSSKKLLLSDSGFYLCAWRSNGGEQFFGPGTRLTVL.

CDR3 region: CASSAQGAGGRTEAFF. The CDR3 bases are TGCGCCAGCAGCGCACAGGGGGCGGGAGGGAGGACTGAAGCTTTCTTT. The chain is built from TRBV5-1 and TRBJ1-1, with 9 bases lining up with TRBD1. The V segment lost 4 bases and the J segment 5 bases; nucleotides outside the gene matches: 12. This CDR3 contains 16 residues. Germline V gene data show CDR1 as SGHRS and CDR2 as YFSETQ. Full variable domain (missing parts from reference TRBV5-1 and TRBJ1-1): KAGVTQTPRYLIKTRGQQVTLSCSPISGHRSVSWYQQTPGQGLQFLFEYFSETQRNKGNFPGRFSGRQFSNSRSEMNVSTLELGDSALYLCASSAQGAGGRTEAFFGQGTRLTVV.

The chain recombines TRBV5-1 with TRBJ2-2, with a weak D call TRBD1 (5 bases). The CDR3 totals 14 residues. Germline-derived CDR1 and CDR2 are SGHRS and YFSETQ. V lost 0 bases, J lost 7 bases, and 10 bases lay in between. The CDR3 spells CASSLGQGNGELFF. The CDR3 DNA reads TGCGCCAGCAGCTTGGGGCAGGGTAACGGGGAGCTGTTTTTT.

In its sample, this clone was seen once. The chain employs TRBV19 and TRBJ1-3; D gene unclear. This CDR3 contains 12 residues. Trimming pared 11 bases from V and 8 bases from J, leaving 16 bases between. From germline, CDR1 is LNHDA and CDR2 SQIVND (reference sequence). The CDR3 reads CASQGRSDTIYF. CDR3 in DNA: TGTGCCTCTCAAGGCCGTTCCGACACCATATATTTT. Together with reference TRBV19 and TRBJ1-3, the CDR3 gives the full variable domain: DGGITQSPKYLFRKEGQNVTLSCEQNLNHDAMYWYRQDPGQGLRLIYYSQIVNDFQKGDIAEGYSVSREKKESFPLTVTSAQKNPTAFYLCASQGRSDTIYFGEGSWLTVV.

The chain recombines TRBV18 with TRBJ2-1; 11 bases line up with TRBD1. The CDR3 covers 17 residues. CDR1 is KGHSH and CDR2 is LQKENI in the germline V gene. Trimming removed 3 bases from V and 7 bases from J; junction bases left unmatched: 11. The chain's CDR3 is CASSPFAGTGGRNEQFF. The CDR3 DNA sequence: TGTGCCAGCTCACCGTTCGCCGGGACAGGGGGTAGAAATGAGCAGTTCTTC.

This chain links TRBV6-1 with TRBJ2-5, with 12 bases lining up with TRBD2. This CDR3 has 20 amino acids. The ends lost 3 bases at V and 5 bases at J; junction bases unmatched: 19. CDR1 and CDR2 (germline): MNHNS, SASEGT. CDR3: CASSDRPPPTSGSNRETQYF. DNA for the CDR3: TGTGCCAGCAGTGACCGACCACCGCCGACTAGCGGGAGTAATCGGGAGACCCAGTACTTC.

The rearrangement uses TRBV6-1 and TRBJ1-2, with D uncertain. V was cut by 3 bases and J by 5 bases, with 4 bases left in between. Germline V gene sequence: CDR1 MNHNS, CDR2 SASEGT. CDR3 length: 11 amino acids. The CDR3 protein is CASSDFYGYTF. In DNA, the CDR3 is TGTGCCAGCAGTGATTTTTATGGCTACACCTTC.

Written as DNA, the CDR3 is TGCGCCAGCAGCCAAGAAGGCAGGGGGCGCGGTACTAATGAAAAACTGTTTTTT. Its protein product is CASSQEGRGRGTNEKLFF. This chain connects TRBV4-1 to TRBJ1-4; 8 bases are shared with TRBD1. The CDR3 contains 18 residues. J gave up 2 bases and V 0 bases, and 8 bases lay outside the gene matches. In germline, CDR1 is MGHRA, CDR2 YSYEKL.

The chain links TRBV9 to TRBJ2-2, with D possibly TRBD1 on 6 matching bases. Per the germline V gene, CDR1 is SGDLS and CDR2 is YYNGEE. This CDR3 has 17 amino acids. V lost 0 bases and J 6 bases, leaving 18 bases between the germline ends. CDR3 loop: CASSVVQGGLNAGELFF. DNA of the CDR3: TGTGCCAGCAGCGTAGTACAGGGCGGTTTAAACGCCGGGGAGCTGTTTTTT. The entire variable domain, with the rest obtained from reference TRBV9 and TRBJ2-2, is as follows: DSGVTQTPKHLITATGQRVTLRCSPRSGDLSVYWYQQSLDQGLQFLIQYYNGEERAKGNILERFSAQQFPDLHSELNLSSLELGDSALYFCASSVVQGGLNAGELFFGEGSRLTVL.

The chain joins TRBV6-5 to TRBJ1-5; 7 nucleotides align to TRBD1. Looked up from germline, CDR1 is MNHEY and CDR2 is SVGAGI. The CDR3 contains 14 residues. V shed 5 bases and J 7 bases; nucleotides not matched to a gene: 8. The CDR3 reads CASSPTGWGQPQHF. The CDR3 DNA follows: TGTGCCAGCAGTCCGACAGGGTGGGGGCAGCCCCAGCATTTT.

The chain uses TRBV10-3 and TRBJ1-2, with D maybe TRBD1 (5 bases). The CDR3 length is 14 residues. Per the germline V gene, CDR1 is ENHRY and CDR2 is SYGVKD. Trimming removed 4 bases at V and 5 bases at J, with 14 bases between. The CDR3 loop is CAISGQGGLYGYTF. The CDR3 DNA follows: TGTGCCATCAGTGGTCAGGGAGGGCTGTATGGCTACACCTTC.

The chain combines TRBV9 with TRBJ2-2; D remains unclear. Germline-derived CDR1 and CDR2 are SGDLS and YYNGEE. The CDR3 loop spans 14 amino acids. Deletions cut 4 bases from V and 2 bases from J, with 9 bases between. CDR3 amino acids: CASSRVSNTGELFF. DNA of the CDR3: TGTGCCAGCAGCAGGGTCTCTAACACCGGGGAGCTGTTTTTT.

This chain connects TRBV2 to TRBJ1-5; perhaps TRBD1 as D (6 bases). The CDR3 is 14 amino acids. CDR1 is SNHLY and CDR2 is FYNNEI in the germline V gene. V shed 1 base and J shed 7 bases, with 11 bases lying between them. The CDR3, as DNA: TGTGCCAGCAGTGAAGGGCAGGGGATGCAGCCCCAGCATTTT. It codes for CASSEGQGMQPQHF.

The rearrangement links TRBV5-1 to TRBJ2-7; 11 nucleotides line up with TRBD1. V was clipped by 1 base and J by 4 bases; unmatched bases: 13. Germline V lookup: CDR1 SGHRS, CDR2 YFSETQ. The CDR3 sequence is 18 residues long. The CDR3 reads CASSLLMDRGRGLYEQYF. The CDR3 DNA reads TGCGCCAGCAGCTTGTTAATGGACAGGGGGCGCGGTCTATACGAGCAGTACTTC.

V and J are TRBV18 and TRBJ2-3; 9 bases agree with TRBD2. Germline CDR1 is KGHSH and CDR2 is LQKENI. The CDR3 loop spans 16 amino acids. Unmatched junction bases numbered 14, after V lost 6 bases and J lost 7 bases. CDR3 loop: CASSGTGTSPPYTQYF. DNA for the CDR3: TGTGCCAGCTCGGGGACCGGGACTAGCCCCCCATATACGCAGTATTTT.

This CDR3 is CASSEGLTSYEQYF. In DNA, the CDR3 is TGTGCCAGCAGCGAGGGACTTACCTCCTACGAGCAGTACTTC. The chain recombines TRBV2 with TRBJ2-7; tentatively, D is TRBD2 (6 bases). The CDR3 length is 14 residues. Germline V gene data show CDR1 as SNHLY and CDR2 as FYNNEI. V lost 6 bases and J 0 bases, leaving 12 bases between the germline ends.

The chain carries TRBV11-2 and TRBJ1-3; D may be TRBD1 (6 bases). CDR1 and CDR2 from the germline V gene are SGHAT and FQNNGV. Trimming removed 5 bases at V and 7 bases at J, with 21 bases between. The CDR3 length is 16 residues. CDR3 residues: CASSPAWGRGMNTIYF. CDR3 DNA: TGTGCCAGCAGCCCGGCTTGGGGGCGAGGAATGAACACCATATATTTT.